Below are 9 T cell receptor beta chains sequenced from a single sample in a study of prognosis after radiotherapy for stage I lung cancer. From genomic DNA, TCR beta CDR3 was amplified by two-round multiplex PCR. First-round PCR employed TRBV- and TRBJ-specific primers for each gene. TCRdb passed the multiplex PCR reads through MiXCR, listing each CDR3 protein once. The table lists about 27,000 distinct CDR3 sequences, approximately 44% of them singletons. This specimen consisted of PBMCs, obtained before or after stereotactic body radiation therapy (not recorded which). Receptor source: a donor aged 50 or older with non-small cell lung cancer.

By share, this clonotype ranks as medium-sized. This sequence joins TRBV2 and TRBJ2-2; possibly TRBD1 or TRBD2 for D (6 bases each). The CDR3 contains 14 residues. The V end lost 6 bases, the J end lost 7 bases, and 15 bases lay between the germline ends. Germline lookup yields CDR1 SNHLY and CDR2 FYNNEI. The CDR3 DNA is TGTGCCAGCAGGGGGGGCCGAGGGTTCGGGGAGCTGTTTTTT. Translated, it gives CASRGGRGFGELFF.

This clonotype was seen more than once but under ten times. This chain connects TRBV5-4 to TRBJ2-1; 7 bases map to TRBD2. Germline lookup yields CDR1 SGHNT and CDR2 YYREEE (reference sequence). The CDR3 runs to 15 residues. With 0 bases clipped from V and 5 bases from J, the junction kept 5 bases outside the gene matches. In nucleotides, the CDR3 is TGTGCCAGCAGCTTGGATACGGGGGGTCACAATGAGCAGTTCTTC. Translated, it gives CASSLDTGGHNEQFF.

This sequence joins TRBV28 and TRBJ1-5, with a possible D match to TRBD1 (5 bases). CDR3 length: 15 residues. V gave up 5 bases and J gave up 2 bases, with 13 bases separating them. CDR1 MDHEN and CDR2 SYDVKM come from the germline V gene. For the CDR3, the DNA is TGTGCCAGCAGTGGGCAGGGCCTTGGCAATCAGCCCCAGCATTTT. Residues: CASSGQGLGNQPQHF.

Ten or more counts support this clonotype. This chain connects TRBV3-1 to TRBJ1-1; 7 nucleotides agree with TRBD1. Germline V lookup: CDR1 LGHDT, CDR2 YNNKEL (reference sequence). V gave up 4 bases and J gave up 0 bases; unmatched junction bases: 5. The CDR3 runs 15 residues. In DNA, the CDR3 is TGTGCCAGCAGCCTCGGGACAGCCATGAACACTGAAGCTTTCTTT. Its protein product is CASSLGTAMNTEAFF.

With regard to this clonotype: The junction does not match germline at one end; this may be a read error. The chain joins TRBV7-9 to TRBJ2-5; D may be TRBD1 or TRBD2 (5 bases each). The CDR3 loop spans 15 amino acids. CDR1 and CDR2 (germline): SEHNR, FQNEAQ (reference sequence). The CDR3 DNA follows: TGTGCCAGCATCTTAGGTTCAGGGTGGGGAGATACCCAGTACTTC. Encoded protein: CASILGSGWGDTQYF.

J is TRBJ1-2 and V is TRBV7-9; D gene uncertain. This CDR3 region has 14 residues. From germline, CDR1 is SEHNR and CDR2 FQNEAQ (reference sequence). Trimming pared 1 base from V and 3 bases from J, leaving 9 bases between. The CDR3 nucleotides read TGTGCCAGCAGCTTAGTTCTGGACGACTATGGCTACACCTTC. It is translated as CASSLVLDDYGYTF.

A note on this clonotype: At one end, the junction sequence differs from germline, possibly due to a read error. The chain recombines TRBV27 with TRBJ2-2; D is unclear. Germline CDR1 reads MNHEY; CDR2 reads SMNVEV (reference sequence). The CDR3 is 12 amino acids. Here the CDR3 DNA reads TGTGTCAGCAGTCTGCCGGGCGGGGAGCTGTTTTTT. It yields the protein CVSSLPGGELFF.

This chain connects TRBV2 to TRBJ1-3; D is ambiguous. Germline lookup yields CDR1 SNHLY and CDR2 FYNNEI. The CDR3 consists of 12 residues. Trimming cost V 3 bases and J 4 bases, with 4 bases left between them. CDR3 nucleotide sequence: TGTGCCAGCAGTGATGAGGGAAACACCATATATTTT. Amino acids: CASSDEGNTIYF.

This clonotype was seen at least ten times. The chain joins TRBV6-1 to TRBJ2-5; D is perhaps TRBD2 (6 bases). V lost 11 bases and J 2 bases, leaving 9 bases between the germline ends. Germline lookup yields CDR1 MNHNS and CDR2 SASEGT. The CDR3 length is 11 residues. For the CDR3, the DNA is TGTGCCGCGGGGTCGCAAGAGACCCAGTACTTC. Amino acids: CAAGSQETQYF.